This TCR beta chain was captured by sequencing in a study of CD8+ T cells in alopecia areata. About the study: In an open-label trial, patients got 5 to 10 mg tofacitinib twice daily. Affected scalp percentage set treated patients' severity scores. General observations from the study: Tissue-resident alphabeta T cells belonging to normal skin likewise get sequenced within scalp specimens. Lesional scalp, especially alopecia totalis/universalis, showed higher clonality than normal scalp.

Stated treatment: oral pan-JAK inhibitor, 5-10 mg twice daily. In the case of this clone: Its antigen is as yet unknown.

This CDR3 spans 13 amino acids. The germline V gene encodes CDR1 MNHNS and CDR2 SASEGT. V was trimmed by 11 bases and J by 7 bases, leaving 20 bases between them. RNA, once extracted, was reverse transcribed into cDNA for use as the sequencing template. Sequenced by immunoSEQ multiplex PCR; TCRdb stores in-frame clones only, minus some. The sample gives roughly 100,000 clones, roughly three fifths of which show up once; roughly 17% is in the top ten. V and J are TRBV6-1 and TRBJ2-5, with a possible D match to TRBD2 (5 bases). This TCR was sampled from a human donor with alopecia areata. Material: CD8+ T cells sorted from blood, obtained between weeks 55 and 70, from a patient treated with tofacitinib. CDR3 sequence reads: CAVLASGLGTQYF. CDR3 DNA sequence: TGTGCCGTTCTAGCAAGCGGTTTAGGGACCCAGTACTTC.